These 23 T cell receptor beta chains originate from one sample sequenced in a study of technical replicates of blood from several donors. Repertoires were generated with immunoSEQ multiplex PCR, while TCRdb's copy carries only in-frame clones and drops some. The sample yields about 80,000 clones, 85% to 95% seen once. The sample consisted of T cells isolated from PBMCs. The receptors derive from a human donor in good health.

The genes are TRBV30 and TRBJ2-1; no clear D gene. Trimming removed 4 bases at V and 5 bases at J, with 12 bases between. Germline CDR1 is GTSNPN and CDR2 is SVGIG (reference sequence). This CDR3 region has 13 residues. The CDR3: CAWIGRGDNEQFF. CDR3 nucleotide sequence: TGTGCCTGGATCGGAAGAGGAGACAATGAGCAGTTCTTC.

The V call is TRBV14, the J call TRBJ2-5, with 7 bases identical to TRBD1. The CDR3 sequence is 13 residues long. Germline V lookup: CDR1 SGHDN, CDR2 FVKESK. J was trimmed by 4 bases and V by 2 bases; bases with no gene match: 1. CDR3 sequence (DNA): TGTGCCAGCAGCCAATACAGGGGAGAGACCCAGTACTTC. Translated, it gives CASSQYRGETQYF. Looking up the rest from reference TRBV14 and TRBJ2-5 gives the full variable domain: EAGVTQFPSHSVIEKGQTVTLRCDPISGHDNLYWYRRVMGKEIKFLLHFVKESKQDESGMPNNRFLAERTGGTYSTLKVQPAELEDSGVYFCASSQYRGETQYFGPGTRLLVL.

The chain couples TRBV29-1 to TRBJ2-1; 7 bases line up with TRBD2. The CDR3 contains 14 residues. V gave up 7 bases and J gave up 3 bases; unmatched junction bases: 9. CDR1 is SQVTM, CDR2 ANQGSEA, per germline. CDR3 DNA sequence: TGCAGCGCGCGCTACAGCGGGATCTACAATGAGCAGTTCTTC. Its protein product is CSARYSGIYNEQFF.

The V call is TRBV7-2, the J call TRBJ1-5; D is undetermined. The V end lost 5 bases, the J end lost 3 bases, and 14 bases lay between the germline ends. The CDR3 covers 15 residues. Germline V CDR1 and CDR2: SGHTA, FQGNSA. CDR3 sequence reads: CASSPAGGANQPQHF. Here the CDR3 DNA reads TGTGCCAGCAGCCCTGCGGGCGGCGCCAATCAGCCCCAGCATTTT.

The rearrangement joins TRBV2 to TRBJ1-3; D is unresolved. Germline V CDR1 and CDR2: SNHLY, FYNNEI. Trimming took 1 base from V and 3 from J, leaving 4 bases between them. This CDR3 contains 13 residues. CDR3 sequence: CASSEDFGNTIYF. CDR3 coding DNA: TGTGCCAGCAGTGAAGACTTTGGAAACACCATATATTTT.

DNA of the CDR3: TGTGCCAGCAGCCCGACTATTGTAGATACGCAGTATTTT. This translates into CASSPTIVDTQYF. The V and J genes are TRBV7-2 and TRBJ2-3, with D perhaps TRBD2 (5 bases). V was shortened by 5 bases and J by 5 bases, with 11 bases between the two germline ends. Germline lookup yields CDR1 SGHTA and CDR2 FQGNSA. CDR3 length equals 13 residues.

The rearrangement uses TRBV28 and TRBJ2-7; 8 nucleotides line up with TRBD2. Per germline, CDR1 MDHEN and CDR2 SYDVKM. The V gene end was trimmed by 5 bases and the J gene end by 5 bases; junction bases not matched to a gene: 11. The CDR3 is 15 amino acids. CDR3 protein: CASSLPFSGIDEQYF. CDR3 sequence (DNA): TGTGCCAGCAGTCTTCCGTTTAGCGGGATCGACGAGCAGTACTTC.

Written as DNA, the CDR3 is TGTGCCAGCTCCCTCTCGGAGAGGGGGGGTGAAGCTTTCTTT. This gives the protein CASSLSERGGEAFF. This rearrangement joins TRBV18 to TRBJ1-1; possibly TRBD1 for D (6 bases). Trimming shortened V by 6 bases and J by 7 bases, and 18 bases separated the two germline ends. The germline V gene has CDR1 KGHSH and CDR2 LQKENI. The length of the CDR3 is 14 residues.

The chain links TRBV6-5 to TRBJ1-5; possibly TRBD1 for D (5 bases). The V end was cut by 6 bases, the J end by 3 bases, with 6 bases between. The CDR3 totals 12 residues. Per the germline V gene, CDR1 is MNHEY and CDR2 is SVGAGI. This CDR3 reads CASRGPNQPQHF. In DNA form, the CDR3 reads TGTGCCAGCAGGGGGCCCAATCAGCCCCAGCATTTT.

The chain carries TRBV5-1 and TRBJ2-7; TRBD2 matches 8 bases. The CDR3 totals 13 residues. The junction had 1 base not matched to a gene; V was cut back by 1 base and J by 4 bases. The germline gives CDR1 SGHRS, CDR2 YFSETQ. CDR3 in DNA: TGCGCCAGCAGCTTGTCTAGCGGGTACGAGCAGTACTTC. Encoded protein: CASSLSSGYEQYF.

The V and J genes are TRBV5-8 and TRBJ1-2; the match to TRBD1 covers 11 bases. This CDR3 has 14 residues. Germline V gives CDR1 SGHTS, CDR2 YDEGEE. Unmatched junction bases numbered 3, after V lost 4 bases and J lost 4 bases. The CDR3 loop reads CASSRTGGGYGYTF. The CDR3 DNA sequence: TGTGCCAGCAGCCGGACAGGGGGCGGCTATGGCTACACCTTC.

In nucleotides, the CDR3 is TGCGCCAGCAGCCAAGAAAAATTCACATTAGAGCAGTTCTTC. Protein product: CASSQEKFTLEQFF. The chain links TRBV4-3 to TRBJ2-1; no clear D. The CDR3 has 14 residues. V was cut by 0 bases and J by 10 bases, with 13 bases left in between. In germline, CDR1 is LGHNA, CDR2 YSLEER.

The rearrangement links TRBV19 to TRBJ2-7; 8 nucleotides agree with TRBD1. The CDR3 totals 17 residues. The ends lost 3 bases at V and 0 bases at J; junction bases unmatched: 10. CDR1 is LNHDA and CDR2 is SQIVND in the germline V gene (reference sequence). The chain's CDR3 is CASSITGTGLYSYEQYF. In DNA, the CDR3 is TGTGCCAGTAGTATTACAGGGACAGGTCTTTACTCCTACGAGCAGTACTTC.

In regard to this clone: The junction differs from germline at one of its ends, possibly a read error. The J gene is TRBJ2-7, the V gene TRBV10-1; D gene uncertain. The CDR3 contains 13 residues. Germline values: CDR1 WNHNN, CDR2 SYGVQD (reference sequence). Here the CDR3 reads CASSEPDSDEQYF. The CDR3 DNA is TGCGCCAGCAGTGAGCCCGACTCCGACGAGCAGTACTTC.

CDR3 protein: CASSLNAGGVSYEQYF. CDR3 coding DNA: TGCGCCAGCAGCCTCAATGCGGGTGGGGTTTCCTACGAGCAGTACTTC. The chain recombines TRBV4-3 with TRBJ2-7, with D possibly matching TRBD2 (5 bases). The germline V and J ends were trimmed by 4 bases and 1 base, with 17 bases remaining between them. This CDR3 contains 16 residues. Per the germline V gene, CDR1 is LGHNA and CDR2 is YSLEER.

The chain has TRBV29-1 and TRBJ2-3, with TRBD2 as a possible D gene (7 bases). There are 15 residues in the CDR3. CDR1 is SQVTM, CDR2 ANQGSEA, per germline. Trimming pared 3 bases from V and 4 bases from J, leaving 17 bases between. CDR3 nucleotide sequence: TGCAGCGTTGAGGGGGGGCGGGGTATGGCAGATACGCAGTATTTT. Its translation: CSVEGGRGMADTQYF.

The CDR3 DNA sequence: TGTGCCAGTAATAGTATATTAGAGGGGACGGCGGGGTATGGCTACACCTTC. Amino acids: CASNSILEGTAGYGYTF. J is TRBJ1-2 and V is TRBV19, with D tentatively TRBD1 (5 bases). CDR3 length: 17 amino acids. The V and J ends lost 7 bases and 5 bases respectively, with 26 bases between them. In germline, CDR1 is LNHDA, CDR2 SQIVND (reference sequence).

This rearrangement joins TRBV5-6 to TRBJ2-5; 7 bases line up with TRBD1. With V trimmed by 3 bases and J by 0 bases, 8 bases remained unmatched. This CDR3 has 16 amino acids. CDR1 and CDR2 from the germline V gene are SGHDT and YYEEEE. The CDR3 here is CASSSPQGMNQETQYF. Here the CDR3 DNA reads TGTGCCAGCAGCTCGCCACAGGGGATGAACCAAGAGACCCAGTACTTC.

V and J are TRBV28 and TRBJ2-7; D not certain. Germline CDR1 and CDR2: MDHEN and SYDVKM. The CDR3 contains 14 residues. Trimming removed 5 bases from V and 4 bases from J, with 15 bases in between. CDR3 sequence: CASSPDLPYYEQYF. The CDR3 DNA sequence: TGTGCCAGCAGTCCCGATCTCCCCTATTACGAGCAGTACTTC.

J is TRBJ1-1 and V is TRBV18; D not certain. The CDR3 runs 14 residues. Looked up from germline, CDR1 is KGHSH and CDR2 is LQKENI. V was shortened by 2 bases and J by 0 bases, with 7 bases between the two germline ends. CDR3 protein: CASSPTEMNTEAFF. As DNA, the CDR3 is TGTGCCAGCTCACCAACAGAGATGAACACTGAAGCTTTCTTT.

The chain uses TRBV29-1 and TRBJ2-1, with 7 bases that match TRBD2. Unmatched junction bases numbered 8, after V lost 2 bases and J lost 10 bases. The CDR3 is made up of 13 amino acids. The germline CDR1 and CDR2 sequences are SQVTM and ANQGSEA. DNA for the CDR3: TGCAGCGTTGAAACCGGGAGGAACGGGGAGCAGTTCTTC. Protein sequence: CSVETGRNGEQFF.

This chain links TRBV2 with TRBJ2-3, with D maybe TRBD2 (6 bases). Germline assignment: CDR1 SNHLY and CDR2 FYNNEI. V lost 8 bases to trimming and J lost 3 bases, with 15 bases between them. The CDR3 is 14 residues long. The CDR3 DNA reads TGTGCCAGCGAACTGGGTGGGGGGACAGATACGCAGTATTTT. Its translation is CASELGGGTDTQYF.

The V and J genes are TRBV10-3 and TRBJ1-2; D is unresolved. This CDR3 is built from 14 residues. The germline CDR1 and CDR2 sequences are ENHRY and SYGVKD. V lost 3 bases and J lost 1, with 9 bases in between. The CDR3 coding sequence is TGTGCCATCAGTGATGCGGGGAGTAACTATGGCTACACCTTC. Translated, it gives CAISDAGSNYGYTF.